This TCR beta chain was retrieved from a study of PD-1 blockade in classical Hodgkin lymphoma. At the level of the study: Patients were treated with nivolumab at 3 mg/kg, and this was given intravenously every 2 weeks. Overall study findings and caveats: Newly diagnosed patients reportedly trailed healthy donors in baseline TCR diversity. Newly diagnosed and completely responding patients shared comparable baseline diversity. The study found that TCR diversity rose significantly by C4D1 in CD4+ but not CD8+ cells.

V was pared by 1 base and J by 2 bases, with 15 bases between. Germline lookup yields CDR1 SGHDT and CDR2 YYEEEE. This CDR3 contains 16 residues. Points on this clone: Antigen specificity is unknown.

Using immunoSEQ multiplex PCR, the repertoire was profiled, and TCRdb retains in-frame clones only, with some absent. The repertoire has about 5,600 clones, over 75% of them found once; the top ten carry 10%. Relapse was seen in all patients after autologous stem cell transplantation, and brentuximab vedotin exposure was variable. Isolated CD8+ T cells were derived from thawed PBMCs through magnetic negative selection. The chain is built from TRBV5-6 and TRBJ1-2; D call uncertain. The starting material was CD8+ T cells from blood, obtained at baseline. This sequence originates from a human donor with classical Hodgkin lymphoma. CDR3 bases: TGTGCCAGCAGCTTGCAGTTCGGGTATATAAACTATGGCTACACCTTC. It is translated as CASSLQFGYINYGYTF.